The sequence of this T cell receptor beta chain was determined in a study of blood T cell repertoires in COVID-19. Study-level background: The origin of the acute and convalescent COVID-19 samples was the United States, Italy and Spain. From T cells, B-cell-depleted T cells, or PBMCs came the material, which was cDNA or gDNA.

Assignments of participants to cohorts depended upon their own reported clinical history. V was pared by 5 bases and J by 2 bases, with 9 bases between. CDR1 SGHTA and CDR2 FQGNSA come from the germline V gene. The CDR3 loop spans 13 amino acids. This clone has only a few counts. Here immunoSEQ multiplex PCR was the method, and the copy in TCRdb shows in-frame clones only, minus some. The sample has approximately 250,000 clones, around 80% seen once. The rearrangement joins TRBV7-2 to TRBJ1-2; D not resolved. The material sequenced was PBMCs or T cells enriched from blood (not recorded which). The origin of this receptor is a man aged 25-45 years with acute COVID-19. CDR3 amino acids: CASSGQINYGYTF. The CDR3 DNA reads TGTGCCAGCAGCGGCCAGATCAACTATGGCTACACCTTC.